This is a list of T cell receptor beta chains from one sample in a study of cytomegalovirus exposure and HLA in healthy donors. The repertoire was sequenced with immunoSEQ multiplex PCR; TCRdb's copy has only in-frame clones and lacks some. The sample includes about 60,000 clones. Sequencing used PBMCs. These receptors were obtained from a boy aged 10-17 years in good health and CMV-seronegative. Both conserved end residues are part of each CDR3. A D gene is named only where the DNA matches it firmly.

j_call d_call cdr3_length v_call cdr3_nt cdr3_aa
TRBJ1-6 NA 14 TRBV6-1 TGTGCCAGCAGTACCCGGGACATTGATTCACCCCTCCACTTT CASSTRDIDSPLHF
TRBJ1-1 NA 15 TRBV9 TGTGCCAGCAGCGTAATTTGGGGGGAGAACACTGAAGCTTTCTTT CASSVIWGENTEAFF
TRBJ2-7 TRBD2 18 TRBV14 TGTGCCAGCAGCCAAGGGGGGCCTAGCGGGAGCTTATCCTACGAGCAGTACTTC CASSQGGPSGSLSYEQYF
TRBJ1-4 NA 12 TRBV19 TGTGCCAGTAGTATCCTGCGGGGGGATCTGTTTTTT CASSILRGDLFF
TRBJ2-2 NA 14 TRBV27 TGTGCCAGCAGTTTATTGGGGGCCACCGGGGAGCTGTTTTTT CASSLLGATGELFF
TRBJ1-2 TRBD1 14 TRBV25-1 TGTGCCAGCAGTGAAGCCGGGACAGGGACTTCCTACACCTTC CASSEAGTGTSYTF
TRBJ1-4 TRBD1 14 TRBV30 TGTGCCTGGCAGGGGGTAGCAACTAATGAAAAACTGTTTTTT CAWQGVATNEKLFF
TRBJ2-5 NA 15 TRBV5-1 TGCGCCAGCACCGAAGGACTGCGACCTTCAGAGACCCAGTACTTC CASTEGLRPSETQYF
TRBJ2-7 TRBD1 14 TRBV5-1 TGCGCCAGCAGCTTCCGGACAGGGACCTACGAGCAGTACTTC CASSFRTGTYEQYF
TRBJ1-4 NA 18 TRBV4-1 TGCGCCAGCAGCCAAGTGAGACGTACAGCAGTGACTAATGAAAAACTGTTTTTT CASSQVRRTAVTNEKLFF
TRBJ1-5 TRBD1 13 TRBV27 TGTGCCAGCAGTCCGACAGGGGTTCAGCCCCAGCATTTT CASSPTGVQPQHF
TRBJ1-1 TRBD1 11 TRBV19 TGTGCCAGTAGCAGACAGGGATGGGCTTTCTTT CASSRQGWAFF
TRBJ1-2 TRBD1 16 TRBV9 TGTGCCAGCAGTAAGACAGGGGGAGGTATTAACTATGGCTACACCTTC CASSKTGGGINYGYTF
TRBJ2-7 NA 16 TRBV5-1 TGCGCCAGCACCCGATCCTCCTCACCGAGCTCCTACGAGCAGTACTTC CASTRSSSPSSYEQYF
TRBJ1-4 TRBD1 15 TRBV5-1 TGCGCCAGCAGCGACGACAGGGGAGCTAATGAAAAACTGTTTTTT CASSDDRGANEKLFF
TRBJ2-5 NA 16 TRBV4-1 TGCGCCAGCAGCCAAACCCTAAATAGTGGGGGACTTCGGGGGTACTTC CASSQTLNSGGLRGYF
TRBJ1-5 TRBD1 15 TRBV5-8 TGTGCCAGCAGTCCGATTACAGGGGGCGCACAGCCCCAGCATTTT CASSPITGGAQPQHF
TRBJ1-1 NA 11 TRBV13 TGTGCCAGCAGCTTAAGAGGGCCAGCTTTCTTT CASSLRGPAFF
TRBJ1-2 NA 12 TRBV30 TGTGCCTGGAGACAACAGATTCAGTACTACACCTTC CAWRQQIQYYTF
TRBJ1-4 TRBD1 11 TRBV20-1 TGCAGTGCTAGCAGGGGGCGTCAGGTTTTTTTT CSASRGRQVFF
TRBJ1-1 NA 13 TRBV5-6 TGTGCCAGCAACCCGGGGGAAAACACTGAAGCTTTCTTT CASNPGENTEAFF
TRBJ1-1 NA 15 TRBV29-1 TGCAGCGTTGAGGATCGACCTATCGAGGACACTGAAGCTTTCTTT CSVEDRPIEDTEAFF
TRBJ1-1 NA 13 TRBV30 TGTGCCTGGAGTGTACGGGGGGACACTGAAGCTTTCTTT CAWSVRGDTEAFF
TRBJ1-1 TRBD1 13 TRBV2 TGTGCCACGTCTCAACAGGGGATGCTGAAAGCTTTCTTT CATSQQGMLKAFF
TRBJ1-1 NA 16 TRBV6-1 TGTGCCAGCAGTGAATTCGTGGGACAATTGAACACTGAAGCTTTCTTT CASSEFVGQLNTEAFF
TRBJ2-1 NA 14 TRBV29-1 TGCAGCGTCCGACAAGGTAGCTCCTACAATGAGCAGTTCTTC CSVRQGSSYNEQFF
TRBJ1-1 TRBD1 13 TRBV5-6 TGTGCCAGCAGCTGGACAGGGGACACTGAAGCTTTCTTT CASSWTGDTEAFF
TRBJ2-5 NA 13 TRBV18 TGTGCCAGCTCACCAGCTACGGGGGAGACCCAGTACTTC CASSPATGETQYF
TRBJ1-2 NA 16 TRBV9 TGTGCCAGCAGCGTCCACACCAGGGGCCGGGGGGGTGGCTACACCTTC CASSVHTRGRGGGYTF
TRBJ1-2 NA 14 TRBV5-6 TGTGCCAGCAGCTTGGGGCAGGGCAGCTATGGCTACACCTTC CASSLGQGSYGYTF
TRBJ2-7 NA 12 TRBV30 TGTGCCTACGGGAGATGGGCCTACGAGCAGTACTTC CAYGRWAYEQYF
TRBJ2-1 TRBD1 15 TRBV6-5 TGTGCCAGCAGTTTCTTCCGGGACAGGGGCGATGAGCAGTTCTTC CASSFFRDRGDEQFF
TRBJ1-5 NA 13 TRBV30 TGTGCCTGGAGCCCCAGGGTCGAGCAGCCCCAGCATTTT CAWSPRVEQPQHF